This T cell receptor beta chain appears in the sequencing data of a study of Ad26.COV2.S vaccination and SARS-CoV-2 variants. With 7 bases clipped from V and 5 bases from J, the junction kept 5 bases outside the gene matches. Germline V lookup: CDR1 MNHEY, CDR2 SVGAGI. The CDR3 has 14 amino acids. Libraries were prepared by immunoSEQ multiplex PCR; TCRdb keeps only in-frame clonotypes and omits some of them. The sample lists around 450,000 clones, about 88% occurring once. Treatment reported: roughly 18 received Ad26.COV2.S at low or high dose, single or two shots; five or six received placebo; per-sample allocation not given. Day 63 after the first injection of vaccine or placebo was the sampling time.

The chain carries TRBV6-5 and TRBJ2-2, with 9 bases identical to TRBD1. The sequencing used peripheral blood, collected in a trial of Ad26.COV2.S vaccine versus placebo. This TCR came from a person between 18 and 65 years old who received the Ad26.COV2.S COVID-19 vaccine or a placebo. DNA for the CDR3: TGTGCCAGCACACAGGGGGCGCGAACCGGGGAGCTGTTTTTT. Translated, it gives CASTQGARTGELFF.